Following are 4 T cell receptor beta chains from one sample sequenced in a study of blood T cell repertoires in COVID-19 (dated by TCRdb to the early 2020s). Library preparation was by the immunoSEQ multiplex PCR assay. TCRdb took this table from immuneACCESS and kept in-frame rearrangements with V and J called. Such tables lack part of the clones; where checked against another copy, unresolved V genes explain under half of the gap, and the rest is unexplained. Here the sample has about 170,000 clones; approximately 80% occur a single time. The ten largest make up roughly 20% of the sample. The sample was peripheral blood. These TCRs come from a woman aged 80 or older with acute or convalescent COVID-19.

V usage is TRBV18 and J usage is TRBJ2-7; D perhaps matches TRBD1 (5 bases). Germline CDR1 KGHSH, CDR2 LQKENI. Trimming took 1 base from V and 2 from J, leaving 15 bases between them. The CDR3 extends over 16 amino acids. The CDR3 sequence is CASSPRSRASTYEQYF. The CDR3 DNA sequence: TGTGCCAGCTCACCACGGTCCAGGGCCAGCACCTACGAGCAGTACTTC.

J is TRBJ2-5 and V is TRBV5-1; D is possibly TRBD2 (6 bases). Germline CDR1 and CDR2: SGHRS and YFSETQ. The V and J ends lost 1 base and 5 bases respectively, with 18 bases between them. There are 16 residues in the CDR3. CDR3 bases: TGCGCCAGCAGCTTGTGGGGGGAGAGAGTCGGGGAGACCCAGTACTTC. Its protein is CASSLWGERVGETQYF.

The J gene is TRBJ1-5, the V gene TRBV10-1, with D uncertain. The V and J ends lost 6 bases and 6 bases respectively, with 15 bases between them. This CDR3 has 14 amino acids. CDR1 and CDR2 from the germline V gene are WNHNN and SYGVQD (reference sequence). CDR3 DNA: TGCGCCAGCAGCCCAAGAGGGATCGGTCAGCCCCAGCATTTT. Its translation: CASSPRGIGQPQHF.

The chain employs TRBV30 and TRBJ1-4; weak D call: TRBD1 (6 bases). Germline V lookup: CDR1 GTSNPN, CDR2 SVGIG (reference sequence). This CDR3 is built from 12 residues. V was trimmed by 7 bases and J by 6 bases, leaving 12 bases between them. CDR3 nucleotides: TGTGCCTCGGACAGTGGCCATGAAAAACTGTTTTTT. Translation gives CASDSGHEKLFF.